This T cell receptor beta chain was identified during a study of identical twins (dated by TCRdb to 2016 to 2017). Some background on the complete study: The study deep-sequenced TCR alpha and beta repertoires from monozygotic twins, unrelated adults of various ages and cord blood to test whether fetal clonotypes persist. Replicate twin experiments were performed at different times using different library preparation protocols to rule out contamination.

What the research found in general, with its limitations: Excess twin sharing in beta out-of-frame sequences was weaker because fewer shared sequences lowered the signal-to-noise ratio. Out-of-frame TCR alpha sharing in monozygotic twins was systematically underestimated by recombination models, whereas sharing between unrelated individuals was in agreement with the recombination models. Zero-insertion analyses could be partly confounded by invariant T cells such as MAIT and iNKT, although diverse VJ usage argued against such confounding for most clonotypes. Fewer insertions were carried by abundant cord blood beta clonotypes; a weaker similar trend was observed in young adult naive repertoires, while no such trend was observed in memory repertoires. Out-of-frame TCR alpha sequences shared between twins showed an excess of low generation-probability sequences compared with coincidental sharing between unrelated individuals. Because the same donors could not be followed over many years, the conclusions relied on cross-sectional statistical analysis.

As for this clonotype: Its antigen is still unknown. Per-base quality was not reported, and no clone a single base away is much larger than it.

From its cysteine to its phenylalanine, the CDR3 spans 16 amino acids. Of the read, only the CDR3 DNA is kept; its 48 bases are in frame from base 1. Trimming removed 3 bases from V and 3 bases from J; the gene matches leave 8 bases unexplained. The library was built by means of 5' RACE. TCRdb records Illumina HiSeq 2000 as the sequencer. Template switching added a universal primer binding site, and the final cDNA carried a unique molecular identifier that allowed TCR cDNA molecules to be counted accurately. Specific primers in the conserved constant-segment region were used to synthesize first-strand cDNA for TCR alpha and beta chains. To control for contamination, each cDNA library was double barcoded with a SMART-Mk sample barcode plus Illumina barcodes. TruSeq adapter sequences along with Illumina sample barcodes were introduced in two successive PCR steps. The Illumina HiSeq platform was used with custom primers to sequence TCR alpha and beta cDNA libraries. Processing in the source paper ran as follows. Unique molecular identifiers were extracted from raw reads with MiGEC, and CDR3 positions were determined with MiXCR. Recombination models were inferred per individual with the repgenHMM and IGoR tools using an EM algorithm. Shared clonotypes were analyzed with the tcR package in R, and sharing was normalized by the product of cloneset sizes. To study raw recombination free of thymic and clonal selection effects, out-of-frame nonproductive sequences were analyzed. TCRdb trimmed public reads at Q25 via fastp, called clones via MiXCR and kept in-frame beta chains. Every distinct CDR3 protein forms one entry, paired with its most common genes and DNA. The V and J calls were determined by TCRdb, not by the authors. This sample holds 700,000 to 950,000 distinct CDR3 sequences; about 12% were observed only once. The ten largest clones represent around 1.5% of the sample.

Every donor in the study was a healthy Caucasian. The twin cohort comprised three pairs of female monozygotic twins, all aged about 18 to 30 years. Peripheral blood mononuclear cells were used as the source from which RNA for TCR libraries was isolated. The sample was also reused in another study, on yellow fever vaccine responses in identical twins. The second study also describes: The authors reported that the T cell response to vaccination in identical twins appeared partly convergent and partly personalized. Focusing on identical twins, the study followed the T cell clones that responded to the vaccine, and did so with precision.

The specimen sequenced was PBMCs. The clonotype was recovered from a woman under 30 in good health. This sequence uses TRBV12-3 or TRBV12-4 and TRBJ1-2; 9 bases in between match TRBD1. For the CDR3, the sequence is CASSLGPTGGYYGYTF. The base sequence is TGTGCCAGCAGTTTGGGCCCGACAGGGGGATACTATGGCTACACCTTC.